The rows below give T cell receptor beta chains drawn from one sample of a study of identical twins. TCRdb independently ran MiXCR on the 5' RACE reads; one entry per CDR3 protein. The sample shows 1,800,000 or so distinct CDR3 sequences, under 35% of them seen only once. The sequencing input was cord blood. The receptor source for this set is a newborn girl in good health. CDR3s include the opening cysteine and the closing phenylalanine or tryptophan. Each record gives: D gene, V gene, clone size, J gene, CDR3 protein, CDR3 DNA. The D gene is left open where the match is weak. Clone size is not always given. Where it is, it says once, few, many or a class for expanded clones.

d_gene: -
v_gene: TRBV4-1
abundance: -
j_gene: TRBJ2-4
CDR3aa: CASSQDPVAKNIQYF
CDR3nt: TGCGCCAGCAGCCAAGACCCCGTAGCCAAAAACATTCAGTACTTC

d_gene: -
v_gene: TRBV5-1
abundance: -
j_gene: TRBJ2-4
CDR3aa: CASSLRGTLPLAKNIQYF
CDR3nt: TGCGCCAGCAGCTTGAGGGGGACCCTACCCCTAGCCAAAAACATTCAGTACTTC

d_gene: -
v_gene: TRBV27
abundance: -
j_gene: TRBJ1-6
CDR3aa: CASSFGALYNSPLHF
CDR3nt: TGTGCCAGCAGTTTTGGGGCCTTATATAATTCACCCCTCCACTTT

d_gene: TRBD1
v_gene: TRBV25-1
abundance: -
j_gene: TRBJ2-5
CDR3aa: CASSDGQGREQYF
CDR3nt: TGTGCCAGCAGTGACGGACAGGGGCGTGAGCAGTACTTC

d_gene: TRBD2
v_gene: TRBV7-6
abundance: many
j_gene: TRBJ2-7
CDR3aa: CASSSSGITYEQYF
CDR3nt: TGTGCCAGCAGCTCCAGCGGGATCACCTACGAGCAGTACTTC

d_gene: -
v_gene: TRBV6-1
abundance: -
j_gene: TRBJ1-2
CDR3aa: CASSSGGGIYGYTF
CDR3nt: TGTGCCAGCAGTTCAGGAGGGGGGATCTATGGCTACACCTTC

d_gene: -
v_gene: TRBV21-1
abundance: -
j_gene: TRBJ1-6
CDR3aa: CASSTRTFSPLHF
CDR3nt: TGTGCCAGCAGCACCCGGACATTTTCACCCCTCCACTTT

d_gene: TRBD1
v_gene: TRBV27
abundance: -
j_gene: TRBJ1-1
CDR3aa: CASRQGAMTEAFF
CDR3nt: TGTGCCAGCAGGCAGGGGGCTATGACTGAAGCTTTCTTT

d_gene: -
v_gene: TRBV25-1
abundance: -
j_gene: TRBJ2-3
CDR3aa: CASSVYYPSTDTQYF
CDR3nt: TGTGCCAGCAGTGTGTACTACCCGAGCACAGATACGCAGTATTTT

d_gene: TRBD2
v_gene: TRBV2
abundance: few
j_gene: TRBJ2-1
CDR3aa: CASSASGRGGNEQFF
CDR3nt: TGTGCCAGCAGCGCTAGCGGGAGGGGGGGGAATGAGCAGTTCTTC

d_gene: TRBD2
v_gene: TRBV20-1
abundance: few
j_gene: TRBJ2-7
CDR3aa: CSASGGNYEQYF
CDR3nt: TGCAGTGCTAGCGGGGGGAACTACGAGCAGTACTTC

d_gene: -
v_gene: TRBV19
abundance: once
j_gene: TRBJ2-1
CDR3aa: CASSPGLSSYEQFF
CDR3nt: TGTGCCAGTAGTCCCGGACTCAGCTCCTACGAGCAGTTCTTC

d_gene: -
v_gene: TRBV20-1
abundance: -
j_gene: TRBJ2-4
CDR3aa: CSARVVTVQNIQYF
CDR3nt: TGCAGTGCTAGAGTGGTGACAGTCCAAAACATTCAGTACTTC

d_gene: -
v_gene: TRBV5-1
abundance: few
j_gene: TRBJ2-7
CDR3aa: CASSLASGTDYEQYF
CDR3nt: TGCGCCAGCAGCTTGGCTTCCGGGACTGACTACGAGCAGTACTTC

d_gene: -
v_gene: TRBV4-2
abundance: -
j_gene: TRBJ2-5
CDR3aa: CASSYTGLGGNEQYF
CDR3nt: TGTGCCAGCAGCTACACAGGGTTGGGGGGGAATGAGCAGTACTTC

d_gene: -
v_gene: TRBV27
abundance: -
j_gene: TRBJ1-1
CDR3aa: CASSHHFPKVWGTEAFF
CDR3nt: TGTGCCAGCAGTCATCATTTCCCCAAAGTTTGGGGCACTGAAGCTTTCTTT

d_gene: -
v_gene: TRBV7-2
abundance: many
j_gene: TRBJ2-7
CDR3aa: CASSLSRTVSYEQYF
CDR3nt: TGTGCCAGCAGCTTATCCCGGACAGTTTCCTACGAGCAGTACTTC

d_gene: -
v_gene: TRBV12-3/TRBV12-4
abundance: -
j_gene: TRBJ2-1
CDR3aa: CASSYGGAGSSYNEQFF
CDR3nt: TGTGCCAGCAGTTATGGGGGGGCGGGGAGCTCCTACAATGAGCAGTTCTTC

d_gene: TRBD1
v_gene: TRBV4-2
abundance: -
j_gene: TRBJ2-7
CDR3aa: CASSQRGQGYEQYF
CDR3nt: TGTGCCAGCAGCCAGAGGGGACAGGGCTACGAGCAGTACTTC

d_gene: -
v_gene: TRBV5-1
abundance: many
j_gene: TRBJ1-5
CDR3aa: CASSLEGVGNQPQHF
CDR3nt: TGCGCCAGCAGCTTGGAAGGGGTGGGTAATCAGCCCCAGCATTTT

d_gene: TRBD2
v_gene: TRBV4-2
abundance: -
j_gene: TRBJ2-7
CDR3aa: CASSRAGVSSYEQYF
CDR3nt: TGTGCCAGCAGCCGAGCGGGGGTGAGCTCCTACGAGCAGTACTTC

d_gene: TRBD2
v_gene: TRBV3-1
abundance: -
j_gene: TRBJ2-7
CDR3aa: CAGSQPPTSGGAYEQYF
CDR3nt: TGTGCCGGCAGCCAACCACCGACTAGCGGGGGGGCCTACGAGCAGTACTTC

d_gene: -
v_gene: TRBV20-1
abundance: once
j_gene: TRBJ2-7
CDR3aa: CSARRREGDTQYF
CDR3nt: TGCAGTGCTAGACGCAGGGAGGGGGATACCCAGTACTTC

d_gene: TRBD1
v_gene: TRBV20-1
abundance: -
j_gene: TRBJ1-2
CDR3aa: CSAIQKGPDRFNYGYTF
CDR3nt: TGCAGTGCTATCCAGAAGGGGCCGGACAGGTTCAACTATGGCTACACCTTC

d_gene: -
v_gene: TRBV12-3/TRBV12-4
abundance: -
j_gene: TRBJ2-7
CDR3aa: CASSLTETYAQYF
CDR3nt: TGTGCCAGCAGTTTAACAGAGACCTACGCGCAGTACTTC

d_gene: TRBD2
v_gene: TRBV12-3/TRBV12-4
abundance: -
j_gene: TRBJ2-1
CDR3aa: CASSPGIPGTSVFF
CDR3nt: TGTGCCAGCAGTCCAGGCATTCCCGGGACTAGCGTGTTCTTC

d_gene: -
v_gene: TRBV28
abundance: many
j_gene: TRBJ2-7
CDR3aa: CASNLGTGEQYF
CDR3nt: TGTGCCAGCAACCTAGGAACAGGCGAGCAGTACTTC

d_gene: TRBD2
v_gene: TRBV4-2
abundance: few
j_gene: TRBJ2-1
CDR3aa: CASSLVGLAGDPGVYNEQFF
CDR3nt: TGTGCCAGCAGCCTAGTTGGACTAGCGGGAGACCCCGGAGTCTACAATGAGCAGTTCTTC

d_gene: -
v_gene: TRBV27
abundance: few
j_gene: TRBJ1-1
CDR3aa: CASSLSGFTEAFF
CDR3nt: TGTGCCAGCAGTTTATCCGGGTTCACTGAAGCTTTCTTT

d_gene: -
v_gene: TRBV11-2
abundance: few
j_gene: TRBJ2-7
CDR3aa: CASSFRLVQSSYEQYF
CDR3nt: TGTGCCAGCAGCTTTCGACTAGTTCAAAGCTCCTACGAGCAGTACTTC

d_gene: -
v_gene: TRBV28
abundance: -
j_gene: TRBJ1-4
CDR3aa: CASGTRRWEKLFF
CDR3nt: TGTGCCAGCGGAACAAGGAGGTGGGAAAAACTGTTTTTT

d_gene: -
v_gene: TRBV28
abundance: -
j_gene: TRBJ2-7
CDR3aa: CASSLPRDEQYF
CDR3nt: TGTGCCAGCAGTTTACCCAGGGACGAGCAGTACTTC

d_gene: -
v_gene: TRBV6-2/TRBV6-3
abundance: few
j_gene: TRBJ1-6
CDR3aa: CASCLSSYNSPLHF
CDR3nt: TGTGCCAGCTGCCTCAGCTCCTATAATTCACCCCTCCACTTT

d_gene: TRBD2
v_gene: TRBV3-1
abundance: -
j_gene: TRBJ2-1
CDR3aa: CASSQDGPAGHNEQFF
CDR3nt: TGTGCCAGCAGCCAAGATGGGCCAGCGGGGCACAATGAGCAGTTCTTC

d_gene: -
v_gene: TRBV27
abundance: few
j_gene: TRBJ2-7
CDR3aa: CASSPSRVHEQYF
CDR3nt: TGTGCCAGCAGTCCTTCTCGCGTCCACGAGCAGTACTTC

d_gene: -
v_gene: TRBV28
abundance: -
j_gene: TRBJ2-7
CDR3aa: CASSSGDLGSYEQYF
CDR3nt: TGTGCCAGCAGTTCGGGTGACCTAGGATCCTACGAGCAGTACTTC

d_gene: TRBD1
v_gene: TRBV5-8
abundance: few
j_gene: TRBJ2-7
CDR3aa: CASSAYRTGSYEQYF
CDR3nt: TGTGCCAGCAGCGCATACCGGACAGGTTCCTACGAGCAGTACTTC

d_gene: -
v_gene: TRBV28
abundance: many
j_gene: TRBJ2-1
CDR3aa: CASIPSLDNEQFF
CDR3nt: TGTGCCAGCATCCCTAGTTTAGACAATGAGCAGTTCTTC

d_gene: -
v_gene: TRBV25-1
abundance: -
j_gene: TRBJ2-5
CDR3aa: CASSEQRDKYQETQYF
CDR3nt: TGTGCCAGCAGTGAACAGCGGGACAAATACCAAGAGACCCAGTACTTC

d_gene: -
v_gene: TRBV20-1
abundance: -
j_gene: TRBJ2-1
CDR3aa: CSARDPSVKETQFF
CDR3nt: TGCAGTGCTAGAGACCCTAGCGTTAAAGAGACCCAGTTCTTC

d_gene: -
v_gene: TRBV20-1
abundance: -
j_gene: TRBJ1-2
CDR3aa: CSAVFRDGYTF
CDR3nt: TGCAGTGCTGTGTTTCGCGATGGCTACACCTTC

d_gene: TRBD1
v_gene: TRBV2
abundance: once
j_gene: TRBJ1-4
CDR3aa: CASIRGTGDEKLFF
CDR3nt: TGTGCCAGCATAAGGGGGACAGGGGATGAAAAACTGTTTTTT

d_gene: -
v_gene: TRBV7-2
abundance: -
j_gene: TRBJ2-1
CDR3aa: CARHYVPRSNEQFF
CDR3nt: TGTGCCAGGCATTACGTCCCTCGGTCCAATGAGCAGTTCTTC

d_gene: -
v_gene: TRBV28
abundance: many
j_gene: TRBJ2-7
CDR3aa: CASSLQGSEQYF
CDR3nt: TGTGCCAGCAGCCTCCAGGGCTCCGAGCAGTACTTC

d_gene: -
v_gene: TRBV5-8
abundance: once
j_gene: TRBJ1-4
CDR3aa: CASSLQGQTNEKLFF
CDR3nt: TGTGCCAGCAGCCTCCAGGGCCAAACTAATGAAAAACTGTTTTTT

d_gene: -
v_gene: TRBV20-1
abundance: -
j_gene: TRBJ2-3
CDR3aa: CSARPSYTDTQYF
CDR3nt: TGCAGTGCTAGGCCCAGTTACACAGATACGCAGTATTTT

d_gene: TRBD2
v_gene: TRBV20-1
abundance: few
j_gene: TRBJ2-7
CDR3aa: CRATSAERLTIYEQYF
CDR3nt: TGCAGGGCGACTAGCGCAGAAAGACTTACCATCTACGAGCAGTACTTC

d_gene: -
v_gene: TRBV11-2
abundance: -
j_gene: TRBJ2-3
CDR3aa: CASSLFGQFSTYTQYF
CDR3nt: TGTGCCAGCAGCTTGTTTGGGCAGTTTTCCACATATACGCAGTATTTT

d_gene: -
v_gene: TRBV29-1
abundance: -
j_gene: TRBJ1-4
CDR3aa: CSVMTANEKLFF
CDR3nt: TGCAGCGTGATGACGGCTAATGAAAAACTGTTTTTT

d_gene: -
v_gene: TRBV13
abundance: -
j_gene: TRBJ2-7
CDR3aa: CASRLKGGPRYNEQYF
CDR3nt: TGTGCCAGCAGACTCAAAGGGGGACCCCGCTACAATGAGCAGTACTTC